This T cell receptor (beta chain) was documented in a study of T-cell memory formation after mild COVID-19. Turning to the study itself: TCR clusters were largely donor specific.

This clonotype has just a few counts. Its antigen remains unknown. The V segment lost 0 bases and the J segment 0 bases; nucleotides outside the gene matches: 8. The CDR3 spans 18 residues. Looked up from germline, CDR1 is MGHRA and CDR2 is YSYEKL. Study observations and caveats: Whereas later expanders leaned CD4+, clones contracting day 15 to 85 showed a balanced CD4/CD8 makeup.

TCRdb reanalysed the 5' RACE reads using MiXCR and keeps one entry per CDR3 protein. This table has 550,000 to 650,000 distinct CDR3 sequences, 15% to 20% appearing once. The receptor was isolated from an adult woman who had mild COVID-19 (a few samples of this study predate the infection). Cell type and time point are not known. The V and J genes are TRBV4-1 and TRBJ1-5; 7 bases are shared with TRBD1. Sequences were obtained from PBMCs or a T cell subset sorted from them (not recorded which). Written as DNA, the CDR3 is TGCGCCAGCAGCCAAGACCCGACAGGGTGGGGTAGCAATCAGCCCCAGCATTTT. Amino acids: CASSQDPTGWGSNQPQHF.